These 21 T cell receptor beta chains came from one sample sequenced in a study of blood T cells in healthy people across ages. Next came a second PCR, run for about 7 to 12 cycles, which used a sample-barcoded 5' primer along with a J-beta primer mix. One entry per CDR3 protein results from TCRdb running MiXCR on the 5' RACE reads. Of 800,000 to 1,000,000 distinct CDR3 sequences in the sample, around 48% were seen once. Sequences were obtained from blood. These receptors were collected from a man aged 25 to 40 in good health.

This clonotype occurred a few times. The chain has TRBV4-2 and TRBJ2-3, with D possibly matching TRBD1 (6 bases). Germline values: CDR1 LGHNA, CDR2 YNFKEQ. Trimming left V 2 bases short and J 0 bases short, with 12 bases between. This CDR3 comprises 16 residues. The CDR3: CASSQNDRISTDTQYF. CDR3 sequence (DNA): TGTGCCAGCAGCCAAAACGACAGGATTAGCACAGATACGCAGTATTTT.

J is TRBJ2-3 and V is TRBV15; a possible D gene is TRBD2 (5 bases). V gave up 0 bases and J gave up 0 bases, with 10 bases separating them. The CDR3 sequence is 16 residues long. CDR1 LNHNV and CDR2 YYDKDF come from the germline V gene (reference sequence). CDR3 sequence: CATSRDGRSSTDTQYF. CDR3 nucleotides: TGTGCCACCAGCAGAGATGGGAGATCTAGCACAGATACGCAGTATTTT.

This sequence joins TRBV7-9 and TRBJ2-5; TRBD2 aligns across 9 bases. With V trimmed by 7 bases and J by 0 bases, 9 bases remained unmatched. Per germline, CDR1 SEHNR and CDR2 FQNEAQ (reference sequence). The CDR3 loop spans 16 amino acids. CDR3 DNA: TGTGCCAGCACCCGGAGGGCGGGGGGGTACCAAGAGACCCAGTACTTC. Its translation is CASTRRAGGYQETQYF.

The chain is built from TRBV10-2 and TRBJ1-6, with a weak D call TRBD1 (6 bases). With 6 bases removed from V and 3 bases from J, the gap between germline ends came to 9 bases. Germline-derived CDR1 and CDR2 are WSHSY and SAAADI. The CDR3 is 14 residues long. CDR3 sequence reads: CASRDSYYNSPLHF. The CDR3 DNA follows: TGCGCCAGCAGGGACAGCTACTATAATTCACCCCTCCACTTT.

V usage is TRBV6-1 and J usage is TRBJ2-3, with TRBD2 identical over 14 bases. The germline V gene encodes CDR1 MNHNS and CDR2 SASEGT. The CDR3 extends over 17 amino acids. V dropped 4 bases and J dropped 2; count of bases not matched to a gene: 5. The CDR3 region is CASSGGLAGAYTDTQYF. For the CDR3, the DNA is TGTGCCAGCAGTGGGGGACTAGCGGGGGCCTACACAGATACGCAGTATTTT.

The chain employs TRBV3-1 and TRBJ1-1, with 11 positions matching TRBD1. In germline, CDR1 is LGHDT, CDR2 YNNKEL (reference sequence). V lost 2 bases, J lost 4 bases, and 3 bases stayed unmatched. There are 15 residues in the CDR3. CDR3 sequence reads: CASSQLGTGGTEAFF. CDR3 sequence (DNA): TGTGCCAGCAGCCAATTGGGGACAGGGGGCACTGAAGCTTTCTTT.

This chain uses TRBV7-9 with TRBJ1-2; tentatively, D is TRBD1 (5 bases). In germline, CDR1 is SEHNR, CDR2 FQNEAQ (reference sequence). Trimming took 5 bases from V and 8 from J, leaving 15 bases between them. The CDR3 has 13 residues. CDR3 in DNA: TGTGCCAGCAGCCCCACGGGGGTGTCAGGCTACACCTTC. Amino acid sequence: CASSPTGVSGYTF.

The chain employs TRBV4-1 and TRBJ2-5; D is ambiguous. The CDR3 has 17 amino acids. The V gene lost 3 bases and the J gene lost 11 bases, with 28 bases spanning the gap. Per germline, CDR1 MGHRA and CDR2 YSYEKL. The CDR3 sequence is CASSQEKMGEVANEQYF. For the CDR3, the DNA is TGCGCCAGCAGCCAGGAAAAGATGGGTGAGGTGGCAAATGAGCAGTACTTC.

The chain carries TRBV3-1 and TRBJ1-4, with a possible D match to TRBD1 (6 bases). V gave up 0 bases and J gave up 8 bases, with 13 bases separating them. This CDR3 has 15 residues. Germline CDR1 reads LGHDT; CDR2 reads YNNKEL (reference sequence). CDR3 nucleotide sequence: TGTGCCAGCAGCCAAGAGTCGGGGGCGAACGAAAAACTGTTTTTT. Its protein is CASSQESGANEKLFF. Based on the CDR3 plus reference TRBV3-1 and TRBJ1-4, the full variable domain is DTAVSQTPKYLVTQMGNDKSIKCEQNLGHDTMYWYKQDSKKFLKIMFSYNNKELIINETVPNRFSPKSPDKAHLNLHINSLELGDSAVYFCASSQESGANEKLFFGSGTQLSVL.

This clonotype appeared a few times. In nucleotides, the CDR3 is TGTGCCAGCAGCCCCTCTATACCGGGACGTCTTAACAATGAGCAGTTCTTC. Its protein is CASSPSIPGRLNNEQFF. The J gene is TRBJ2-1, the V gene TRBV7-3; perhaps D is TRBD1 or TRBD2 (5 bases each). V was cut by 5 bases and J by 5 bases, with 22 bases left in between. This CDR3 contains 17 residues. The germline V gene encodes CDR1 SGHTA and CDR2 FQGTGA.

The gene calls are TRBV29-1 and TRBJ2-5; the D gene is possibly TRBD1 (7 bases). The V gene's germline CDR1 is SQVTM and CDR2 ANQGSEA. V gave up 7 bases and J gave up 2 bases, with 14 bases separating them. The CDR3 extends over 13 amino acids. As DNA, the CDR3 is TGCAGCGCCCACGCGGGACAGCAAGAGACCCAGTACTTC. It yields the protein CSAHAGQQETQYF. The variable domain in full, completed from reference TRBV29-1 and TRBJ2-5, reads SAVISQKPSRDICQRGTSLTIQCQVDSQVTMMFWYRQQPGQSLTLIATANQGSEATYESGFVIDKFPISRPNLTFSTLTVSNMSPEDSSIYLCSAHAGQQETQYFGPGTRLLVL.

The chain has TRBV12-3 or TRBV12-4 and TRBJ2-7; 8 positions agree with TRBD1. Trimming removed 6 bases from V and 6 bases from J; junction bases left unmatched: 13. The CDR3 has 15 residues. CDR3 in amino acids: CASRKPGGGGGEQYF. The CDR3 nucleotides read TGTGCCAGCAGAAAACCAGGGGGCGGAGGAGGCGAGCAGTACTTC.

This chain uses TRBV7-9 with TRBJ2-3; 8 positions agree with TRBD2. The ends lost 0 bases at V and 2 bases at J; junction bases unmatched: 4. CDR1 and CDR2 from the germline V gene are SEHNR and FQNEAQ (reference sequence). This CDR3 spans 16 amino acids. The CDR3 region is CASSLARGATTDTQYF. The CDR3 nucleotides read TGTGCCAGCAGCTTAGCGCGGGGGGCTACCACAGATACGCAGTATTTT. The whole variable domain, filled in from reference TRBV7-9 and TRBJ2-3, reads DTGVSQNPRHKITKRGQNVTFRCDPISEHNRLYWYRQTLGQGPEFLTYFQNEAQLEKSRLLSDRFSAERPKGSFSTLEIQRTEQGDSAMYLCASSLARGATTDTQYFGPGTRLTVL.

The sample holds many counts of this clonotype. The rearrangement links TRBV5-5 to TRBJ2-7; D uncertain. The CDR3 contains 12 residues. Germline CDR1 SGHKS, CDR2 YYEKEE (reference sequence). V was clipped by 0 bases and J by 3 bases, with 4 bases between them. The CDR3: CASSLGFYEQYF. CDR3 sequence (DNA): TGTGCCAGCAGCTTGGGGTTCTACGAGCAGTACTTC.

The CDR3 spells CASSWGQGTEKLFF. CDR3 DNA: TGTGCCAGCAGTTGGGGACAGGGGACGGAAAAACTGTTTTTT. The chain uses TRBV12-3 or TRBV12-4 and TRBJ1-4; TRBD1 agrees at 10 bases. The CDR3 is 14 amino acids. Unmatched junction bases numbered 4, after V lost 4 bases and J lost 8 bases.

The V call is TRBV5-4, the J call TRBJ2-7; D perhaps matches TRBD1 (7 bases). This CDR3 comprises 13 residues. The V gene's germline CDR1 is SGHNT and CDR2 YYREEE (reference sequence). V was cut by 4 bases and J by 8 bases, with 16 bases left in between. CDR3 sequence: CASSVRDSEKQYF. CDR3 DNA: TGTGCCAGCAGCGTGCGGGACAGTGAAAAGCAGTACTTC. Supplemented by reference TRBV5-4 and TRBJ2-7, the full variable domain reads ETGVTQSPTHLIKTRGQQVTLRCSSQSGHNTVSWYQQALGQGPQFIFQYYREEENGRGNFPPRFSGLQFPNYSSELNVNALELDDSALYLCASSVRDSEKQYFGPGTRLTVT.

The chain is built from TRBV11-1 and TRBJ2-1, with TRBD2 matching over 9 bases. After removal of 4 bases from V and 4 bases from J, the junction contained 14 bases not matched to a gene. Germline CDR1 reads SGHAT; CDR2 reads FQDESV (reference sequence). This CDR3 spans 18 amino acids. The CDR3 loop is CASSSPGRAGGKYNEQFF. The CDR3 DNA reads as TGTGCCAGCAGCTCGCCGGGACGAGCGGGGGGAAAATACAATGAGCAGTTCTTC.

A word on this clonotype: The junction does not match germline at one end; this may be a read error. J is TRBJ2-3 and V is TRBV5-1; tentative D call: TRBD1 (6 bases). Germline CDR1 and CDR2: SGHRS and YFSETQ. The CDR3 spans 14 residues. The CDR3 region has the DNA TGCGCCAGCAGCTTCGTCGGACAGACAGATATGCAGTATTTT. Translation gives CASSFVGQTDMQYF. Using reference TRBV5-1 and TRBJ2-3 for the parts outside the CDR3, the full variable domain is KAGVTQTPRYLIKTRGQQVTLSCSPISGHRSVSWYQQTPGQGLQFLFEYFSETQRNKGNFPGRFSGRQFSNSRSEMNVSTLELGDSALYLCASSFVGQTDMQYFGPGTRLTVL.

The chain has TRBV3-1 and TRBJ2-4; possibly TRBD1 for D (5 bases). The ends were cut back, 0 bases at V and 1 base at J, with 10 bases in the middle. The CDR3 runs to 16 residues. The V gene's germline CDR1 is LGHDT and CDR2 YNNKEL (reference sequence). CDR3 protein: CASSQEWAGAKNIQYF. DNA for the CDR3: TGTGCCAGCAGCCAAGAGTGGGCAGGGGCCAAAAACATTCAGTACTTC.

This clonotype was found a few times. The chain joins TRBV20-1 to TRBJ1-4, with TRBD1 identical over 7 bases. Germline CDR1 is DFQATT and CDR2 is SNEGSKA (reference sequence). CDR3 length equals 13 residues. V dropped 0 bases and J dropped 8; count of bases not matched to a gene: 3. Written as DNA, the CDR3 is TGCAGTGCTAGAGATATAGGGGGCGAAAAACTGTTTTTT. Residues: CSARDIGGEKLFF.

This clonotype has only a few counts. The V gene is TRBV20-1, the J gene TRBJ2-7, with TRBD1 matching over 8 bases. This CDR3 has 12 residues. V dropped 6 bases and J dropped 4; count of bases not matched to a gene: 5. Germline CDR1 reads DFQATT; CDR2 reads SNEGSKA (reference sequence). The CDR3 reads CSASQGVYEQYF. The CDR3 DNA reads TGCAGTGCCTCACAGGGGGTATACGAGCAGTACTTC.